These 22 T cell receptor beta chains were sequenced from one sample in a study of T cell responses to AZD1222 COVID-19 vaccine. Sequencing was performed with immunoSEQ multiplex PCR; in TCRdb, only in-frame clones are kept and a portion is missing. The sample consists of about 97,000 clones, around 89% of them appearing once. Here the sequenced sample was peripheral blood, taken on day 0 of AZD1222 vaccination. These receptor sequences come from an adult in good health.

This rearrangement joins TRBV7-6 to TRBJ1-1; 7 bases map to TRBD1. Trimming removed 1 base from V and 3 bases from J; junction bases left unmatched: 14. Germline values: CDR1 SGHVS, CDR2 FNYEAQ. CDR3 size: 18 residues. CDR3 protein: CASSLGTKGARMDTEAFF. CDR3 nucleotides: TGTGCCAGCAGCTTAGGTACGAAGGGGGCCCGGATGGACACTGAAGCTTTCTTT.

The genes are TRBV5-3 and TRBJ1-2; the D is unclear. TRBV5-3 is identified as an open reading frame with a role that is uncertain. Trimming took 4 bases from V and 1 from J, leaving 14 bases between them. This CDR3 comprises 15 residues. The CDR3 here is CARSPPEGFNYGYTF. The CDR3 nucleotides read TGTGCCAGAAGCCCTCCCGAAGGGTTTAACTATGGCTACACCTTC.

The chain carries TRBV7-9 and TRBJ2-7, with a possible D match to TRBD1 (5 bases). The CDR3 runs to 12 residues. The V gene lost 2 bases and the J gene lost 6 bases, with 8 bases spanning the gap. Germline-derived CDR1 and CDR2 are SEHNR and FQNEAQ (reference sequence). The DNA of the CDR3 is TGTGCCAGCAGCTTACAGGACACCGAGCAGTACTTC. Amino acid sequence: CASSLQDTEQYF.

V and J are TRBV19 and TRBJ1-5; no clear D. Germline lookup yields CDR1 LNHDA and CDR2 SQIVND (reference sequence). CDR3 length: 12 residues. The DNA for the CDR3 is TGTCCCCAGGTCGGAAGCAATCAGCCCCAGCATTTT. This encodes CPQVGSNQPQHF.

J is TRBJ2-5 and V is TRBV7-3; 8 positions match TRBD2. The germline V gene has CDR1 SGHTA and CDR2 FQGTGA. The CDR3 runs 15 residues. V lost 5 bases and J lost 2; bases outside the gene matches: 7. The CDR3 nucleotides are TGTGCCAGCAGCCCTGGACTAGCACAGCAAGAGACCCAGTACTTC. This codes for CASSPGLAQQETQYF. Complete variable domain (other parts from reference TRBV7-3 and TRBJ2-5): GAGVSQTPSNKVTEKGKYVELRCDPISGHTALYWYRQSLGQGPEFLIYFQGTGAADDSGLPNDRFFAVRPEGSVSTLKIQRTERGDSAVYLCASSPGLAQQETQYFGPGTRLLVL.

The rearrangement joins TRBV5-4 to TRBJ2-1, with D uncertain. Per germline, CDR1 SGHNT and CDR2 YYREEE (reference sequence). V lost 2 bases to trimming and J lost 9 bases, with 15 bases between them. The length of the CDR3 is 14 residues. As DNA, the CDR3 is TGTGCCAGCAGCTTCACCCTCCCTGGTGGTGAGCAGTTCTTC. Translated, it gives CASSFTLPGGEQFF.

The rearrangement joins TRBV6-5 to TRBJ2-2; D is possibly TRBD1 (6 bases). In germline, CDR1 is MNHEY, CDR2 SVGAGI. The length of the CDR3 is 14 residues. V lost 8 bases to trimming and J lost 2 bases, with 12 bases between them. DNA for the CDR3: TGTGCCAGCGGGGGACATTACAACACCGGGGAGCTGTTTTTT. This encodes CASGGHYNTGELFF.

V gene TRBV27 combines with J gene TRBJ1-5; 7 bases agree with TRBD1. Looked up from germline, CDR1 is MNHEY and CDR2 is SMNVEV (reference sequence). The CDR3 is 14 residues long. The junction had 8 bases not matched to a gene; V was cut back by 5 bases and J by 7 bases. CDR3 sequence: CASSPQGVRQPQHF. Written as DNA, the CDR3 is TGTGCCAGCAGTCCCCAGGGGGTGAGGCAGCCCCAGCATTTT.

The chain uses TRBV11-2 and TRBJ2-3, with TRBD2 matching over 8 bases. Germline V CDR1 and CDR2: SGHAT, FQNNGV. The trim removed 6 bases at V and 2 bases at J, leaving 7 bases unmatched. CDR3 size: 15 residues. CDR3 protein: CASRPLSGNTDTQYF. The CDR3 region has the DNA TGTGCCAGCAGACCCCTTAGCGGGAACACAGATACGCAGTATTTT.

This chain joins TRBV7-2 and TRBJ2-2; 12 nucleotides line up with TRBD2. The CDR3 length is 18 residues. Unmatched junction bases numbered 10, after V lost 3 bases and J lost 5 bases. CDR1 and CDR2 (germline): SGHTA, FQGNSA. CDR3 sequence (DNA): TGTGCCAGCAGCTTCCGCAGGGGACTAGCGGGCCAAACCGGGGAGCTGTTTTTT. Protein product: CASSFRRGLAGQTGELFF. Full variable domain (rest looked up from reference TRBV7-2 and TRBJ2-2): GAGVSQSPSNKVTEKGKDVELRCDPISGHTALYWYRQSLGQGLEFLIYFQGNSAPDKSGLPSDRFSAERTGGSVSTLTIQRTQQEDSAVYLCASSFRRGLAGQTGELFFGEGSRLTVL.

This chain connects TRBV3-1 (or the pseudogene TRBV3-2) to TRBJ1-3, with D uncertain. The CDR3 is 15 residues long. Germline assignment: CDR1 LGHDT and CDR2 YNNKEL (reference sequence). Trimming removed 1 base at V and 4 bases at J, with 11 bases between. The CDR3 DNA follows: TGTGCCAGCAGCCAAGGCCCAATCTCCGGAAACACCATATATTTT. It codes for CASSQGPISGNTIYF.

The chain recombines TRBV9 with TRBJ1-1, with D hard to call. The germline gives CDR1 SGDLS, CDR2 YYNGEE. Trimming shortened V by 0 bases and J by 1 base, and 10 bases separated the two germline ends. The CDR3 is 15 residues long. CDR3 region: CASSVGVTRNTEAFF. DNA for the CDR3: TGTGCCAGCAGCGTAGGGGTCACTAGGAACACTGAAGCTTTCTTT.

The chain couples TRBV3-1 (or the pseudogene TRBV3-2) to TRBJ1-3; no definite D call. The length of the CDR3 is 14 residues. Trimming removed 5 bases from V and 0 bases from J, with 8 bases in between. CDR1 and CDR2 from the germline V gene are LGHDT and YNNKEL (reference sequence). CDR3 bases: TGTGCCAGCAGCTTAACAGACTCTGGAAACACCATATATTTT. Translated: CASSLTDSGNTIYF.

The chain's CDR3 is CASQIQGARTGELFF. In nucleotides, the CDR3 is TGTGCCAGCCAAATACAGGGGGCGAGAACCGGGGAGCTGTTTTTT. This chain uses TRBV5-4 with TRBJ2-2, with 9 bases fitting TRBD1. This CDR3 spans 15 amino acids. Germline trimming cut 7 bases from V and 5 bases from J; bases unmatched to any gene: 9. CDR1 is SGHNT and CDR2 is YYREEE in the germline V gene (reference sequence). The entire variable domain, with the rest obtained from reference TRBV5-4 and TRBJ2-2, is as follows: ETGVTQSPTHLIKTRGQQVTLRCSSQSGHNTVSWYQQALGQGPQFIFQYYREEENGRGNFPPRFSGLQFPNYSSELNVNALELDDSALYLCASQIQGARTGELFFGEGSRLTVL.

The CDR3 loop reads CASRPQGAGANVLTF. DNA for the CDR3: TGTGCCAGCAGGCCTCAGGGGGCTGGGGCCAACGTCCTGACTTTC. The rearrangement links TRBV6-2 or TRBV6-3 to TRBJ2-6; 7 bases map to TRBD1. Germline CDR1 MNHEY, CDR2 SVGEGT. Trimming removed 6 bases from V and 2 bases from J; junction bases left unmatched: 4. CDR3 length: 15 residues.

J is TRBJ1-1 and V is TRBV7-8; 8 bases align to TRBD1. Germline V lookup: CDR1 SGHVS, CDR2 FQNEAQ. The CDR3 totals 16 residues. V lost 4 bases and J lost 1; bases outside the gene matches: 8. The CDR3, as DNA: TGTGCCAGCAGCTACCCCGGGACAGGTAGGAACACTGAAGCTTTCTTT. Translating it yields CASSYPGTGRNTEAFF. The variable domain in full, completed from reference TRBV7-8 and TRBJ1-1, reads GAGVSQSPRYKVAKRGQDVALRCDPISGHVSLFWYQQALGQGPEFLTYFQNEAQLDKSGLPSDRFFAERPEGSVSTLKIQRTQQEDSAVYLCASSYPGTGRNTEAFFGQGTRLTVV.

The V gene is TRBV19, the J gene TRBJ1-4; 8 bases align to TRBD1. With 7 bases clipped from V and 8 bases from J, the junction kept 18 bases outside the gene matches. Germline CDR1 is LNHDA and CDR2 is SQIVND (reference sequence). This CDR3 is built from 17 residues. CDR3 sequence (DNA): TGTGCCAGTACCCCCCGGTCCGGGACAGGCTTCGGAGAAAAACTGTTTTTT. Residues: CASTPRSGTGFGEKLFF.

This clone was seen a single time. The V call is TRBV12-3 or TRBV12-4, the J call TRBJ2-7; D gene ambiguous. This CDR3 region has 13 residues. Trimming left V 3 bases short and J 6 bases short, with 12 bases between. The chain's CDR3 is CASSFLVNGEQYF. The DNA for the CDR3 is TGTGCCAGCAGTTTCTTGGTCAACGGCGAGCAGTACTTC.

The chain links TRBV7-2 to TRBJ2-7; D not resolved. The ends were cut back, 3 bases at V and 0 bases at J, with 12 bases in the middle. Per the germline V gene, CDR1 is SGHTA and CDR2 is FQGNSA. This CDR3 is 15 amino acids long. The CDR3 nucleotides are TGTGCCAGCAGCTTCCGTCCGGGTGGCTCCTACGAGCAGTACTTC. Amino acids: CASSFRPGGSYEQYF.

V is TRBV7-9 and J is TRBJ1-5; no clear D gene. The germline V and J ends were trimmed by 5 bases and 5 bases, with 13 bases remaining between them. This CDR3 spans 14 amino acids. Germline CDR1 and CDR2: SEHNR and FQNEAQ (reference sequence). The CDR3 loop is CASSPPVADQPQHF. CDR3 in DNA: TGTGCCAGCAGCCCGCCCGTGGCGGATCAGCCCCAGCATTTT.

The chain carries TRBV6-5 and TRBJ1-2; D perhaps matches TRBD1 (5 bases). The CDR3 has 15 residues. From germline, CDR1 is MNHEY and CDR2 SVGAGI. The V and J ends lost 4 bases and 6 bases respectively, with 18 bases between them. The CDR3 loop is CASSSGSTGNHGYTF. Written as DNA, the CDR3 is TGTGCCAGCAGTTCCGGGTCTACAGGAAACCATGGCTACACCTTC.

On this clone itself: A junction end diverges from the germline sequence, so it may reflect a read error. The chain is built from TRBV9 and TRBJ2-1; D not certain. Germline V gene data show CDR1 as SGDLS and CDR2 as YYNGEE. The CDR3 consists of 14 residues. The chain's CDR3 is CASTVDPYNNEQFF. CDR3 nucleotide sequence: TGTGCCAGCACCGTAGATCCCTACAACAATGAGCAGTTCTTC. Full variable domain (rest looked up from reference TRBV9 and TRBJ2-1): DSGVTQTPKHLITATGQRVTLRCSPRSGDLSVYWYQQSLDQGLQFLIQYYNGEERAKGNILERFSAQQFPDLHSELNLSSLELGDSALYFCASTVDPYNNEQFFGPGTRLTVL.